Detailed here is one T cell receptor (beta chain). Its antigen is not yet known. There are no base qualities to consult, and no much larger clone falls within one base. TCRbeta CDR3 regions were amplified from genomic DNA using the immunoSEQ Assay, a bias-controlled multiplex PCR. On the authors' methods: Within the assay, amplification of reference gene primers was used to estimate how many nucleated cells each sample contained. To quantify the absolute abundance of each unique TCRbeta CDR3 rearrangement, sequence reads were collapsed and filtered. For each sample, productive Simpson clonality was calculated by taking the square root of Simpson's diversity index across productive rearrangements. TCRdb re-hosts the immuneACCESS table, in-frame sequences only. Its copies lack some clones; in the studies checked, an unresolved V gene accounts for under half of them, and the cause for the rest is not known. From that table come the V and J calls and clone size; the DNA was used to work out D and trimming. The sample data list roughly 100,000 clones, and 85% to 90% of these were observed just once. Roughly 5% of the sample is held by the ten biggest clonotypes.

Each collaborating institution followed its own protocols to collect whole blood in K2EDTA tubes. For TCRbeta analysis, collaborators shipped samples in one of three forms: frozen whole blood, isolated PBMCs, or DNA extracted from either of those sample types. This record belongs to a study of blood T cell repertoires in COVID-19 (dated by TCRdb to about 2020). Regarding the study in general: Samples covering the acute and convalescent phases of COVID-19 were provided by collaborators in the United States, Italy and Spain. The prospective study material was composed of cDNA or gDNA derived from T cells, B-cell-depleted T cells, or PBMCs. The dataset comprised deeply sampled blood TCRbeta repertoires from subjects exposed to, actively infected with, or recovered from COVID-19. The repertoires were made available in a free public database intended to serve as a resource for research on the immune response to SARS-CoV-2. Samples came from the ongoing ImmuneRACE study (first 160 participants) plus 1,254 subjects from 6 global collaborators. A de-identified subject ID, COVID-19 status, age in years and sex were almost always included in the sample metadata. Where HLA class I and class II types were available, the types were taken from metadata supplied by the sample provider, not from assay-based typing.

General conclusions and limits of the study: Clinical and demographic metadata were provided uncurated, with the amount varying by source and participant.

In the germline V gene, CDR1 corresponds to SGHAT and CDR2 to FQNNGV. From its cysteine to its phenylalanine, the CDR3 spans 14 amino acids. CDR3 DNA only is kept here, 42 bases in frame from base 1. The junction shows trimming of 4 bases on V and 3 bases on J, and the gene matches do not reach 5 bases of it. The source of this sequence is a human donor in a cohort sampled during active COVID-19. The chain couples TRBV11-2 to TRBJ2-5; the central 7 bases match TRBD1. Sequenced: peripheral blood. CDR3 region: CASSSGQVKETQYF. The DNA sequence is given as TGTGCCAGCAGCTCCGGACAGGTGAAAGAGACCCAGTACTTC. The CDR3, completed at both ends by the reference TRBV11-2 and TRBJ2-5 genes, gives the full variable domain EAGVAQSPRYKIIEKRQSVAFWCNPISGHATLYWYQQILGQGPKLLIQFQNNGVVDDSQLPKDRFSAERLKGVDSTLKIQPAKLEDSAVYLCASSSGQVKETQYFGPGTRLLVL.